These T cell receptor beta chains were read from a single sample in a study of CD8+ T cells in alopecia areata. Libraries were prepared by immunoSEQ multiplex PCR; TCRdb keeps only in-frame clonotypes and omits some of them. Seen here are some 170,000 clones, 67% observed once, and the top ten hold 9.5% to 12%. The sequences come from CD8+ T cells sorted from blood, collected at week 0. These receptors were collected from a human donor with alopecia areata. The CDR3 runs from the conserved cysteine through the conserved F or W. The D gene is left open where the match is weak. Some rows mark clone size as missing; the rest say once, few, many or name a class of expanded clone.

v_gene: TRBV15
j_gene: TRBJ1-2
abundance: NA
d_gene: NA
CDR3aa: CATSRGLIGGHPGYTF
CDR3nt: TGTGCCACCAGCAGAGGGTTAATAGGCGGACATCCTGGCTACACCTTC

v_gene: TRBV4-2
j_gene: TRBJ2-5
abundance: NA
d_gene: TRBD1
CDR3aa: CASSQDKGAPGETQYF
CDR3nt: TGTGCCAGCAGCCAAGATAAGGGGGCCCCCGGGGAGACCCAGTACTTC

v_gene: TRBV7-9
j_gene: TRBJ2-1
abundance: few
d_gene: NA
CDR3aa: CASSVVSSSYNEQFF
CDR3nt: TGTGCCAGCAGCGTCGTTTCGAGCTCCTACAATGAGCAGTTCTTC

v_gene: TRBV6-5
j_gene: TRBJ2-7
abundance: few
d_gene: TRBD1
CDR3aa: CASRPGQGGEQYF
CDR3nt: TGTGCCAGCAGACCTGGACAGGGTGGCGAGCAGTACTTC

v_gene: TRBV25-1
j_gene: TRBJ1-1
abundance: NA
d_gene: NA
CDR3aa: CASSGRGRAFF
CDR3nt: TGTGCCAGCAGTGGCAGAGGGAGAGCTTTCTTT

v_gene: TRBV7-7
j_gene: TRBJ2-3
abundance: NA
d_gene: NA
CDR3aa: CASSLRSGTDTQYF
CDR3nt: TGTGCTAGCAGCCTCAGATCTGGCACAGATACGCAGTATTTT

v_gene: TRBV29-1
j_gene: TRBJ2-7
abundance: NA
d_gene: NA
CDR3aa: CSVEDQIGQTYEQYF
CDR3nt: TGCAGCGTTGAAGATCAGATCGGACAGACCTACGAGCAGTACTTC

v_gene: TRBV29-1
j_gene: TRBJ1-3
abundance: NA
d_gene: TRBD1
CDR3aa: CSVVGVDRGSSGNTIYF
CDR3nt: TGCAGCGTCGTGGGGGTGGACAGGGGGAGCTCTGGAAACACCATATATTTT

v_gene: TRBV27
j_gene: TRBJ2-3
abundance: NA
d_gene: NA
CDR3aa: CASSFGGDTQYF
CDR3nt: TGTGCCAGCAGTTTCGGGGGAGATACGCAGTATTTT

v_gene: TRBV7-9
j_gene: TRBJ2-2
abundance: NA
d_gene: NA
CDR3aa: CASSFLPTGGELFF
CDR3nt: TGTGCCAGCAGCTTCCTTCCGACCGGCGGGGAGCTGTTTTTT

v_gene: TRBV5-1
j_gene: TRBJ1-2
abundance: NA
d_gene: TRBD1
CDR3aa: CASSQGQGGHYGYTF
CDR3nt: TGCGCCAGCAGCCAAGGACAGGGAGGGCATTATGGCTACACCTTC

v_gene: TRBV15
j_gene: TRBJ1-4
abundance: NA
d_gene: TRBD1
CDR3aa: CATSSDRGDEKLFF
CDR3nt: TGTGCCACCAGCAGCGACAGGGGCGATGAAAAACTGTTTTTT

v_gene: TRBV30
j_gene: TRBJ1-5
abundance: NA
d_gene: TRBD1
CDR3aa: CAWSGQGGLQPQHF
CDR3nt: TGTGCCTGGAGTGGACAGGGGGGCCTTCAGCCCCAGCATTTT

v_gene: TRBV30
j_gene: TRBJ1-2
abundance: NA
d_gene: TRBD1
CDR3aa: CAWSGTGGTGYGYTF
CDR3nt: TGTGCCTGGAGTGGGACAGGGGGTACGGGCTATGGCTACACCTTC

v_gene: TRBV5-1
j_gene: TRBJ1-4
abundance: NA
d_gene: NA
CDR3aa: CASRPMDGNNEKLFF
CDR3nt: TGCGCCAGCAGGCCGATGGACGGCAATAATGAAAAACTGTTTTTT

v_gene: TRBV29-1
j_gene: TRBJ1-1
abundance: NA
d_gene: NA
CDR3aa: CSVGLTGQDGMNTEAFF
CDR3nt: TGCAGCGTTGGGCTAACAGGGCAAGATGGGATGAACACTGAAGCTTTCTTT

v_gene: TRBV19
j_gene: TRBJ1-1
abundance: NA
d_gene: NA
CDR3aa: CASSMGLPEAFF
CDR3nt: TGTGCCAGTAGTATGGGTCTCCCTGAAGCTTTCTTT

v_gene: TRBV5-1
j_gene: TRBJ2-2
abundance: NA
d_gene: TRBD1
CDR3aa: CASSLALDRDVGELFF
CDR3nt: TGCGCCAGCAGCTTGGCATTAGACAGGGACGTCGGGGAGCTGTTTTTT

v_gene: TRBV2
j_gene: TRBJ2-1
abundance: few
d_gene: NA
CDR3aa: CASTEGQTYNEQFF
CDR3nt: TGTGCCAGCACAGAAGGACAAACCTACAATGAGCAGTTCTTC

v_gene: TRBV6-6
j_gene: TRBJ2-7
abundance: NA
d_gene: NA
CDR3aa: CASSYSPGDEQYF
CDR3nt: TGTGCCAGCAGTTACTCACCTGGGGACGAGCAGTACTTC

v_gene: TRBV5-1
j_gene: TRBJ1-2
abundance: NA
d_gene: NA
CDR3aa: CASSLAGDHYGYTF
CDR3nt: TGCGCCAGCAGCTTGGCAGGGGACCATTATGGCTACACCTTC

v_gene: TRBV6-5
j_gene: TRBJ2-1
abundance: NA
d_gene: TRBD1
CDR3aa: CASEGQAPLNEQFF
CDR3nt: TGTGCCAGTGAAGGACAGGCCCCCCTCAATGAGCAGTTCTTC

v_gene: TRBV29-1
j_gene: TRBJ2-7
abundance: few
d_gene: TRBD2
CDR3aa: CSVGGRELNYEQYF
CDR3nt: TGCAGCGTCGGGGGGAGAGAACTGAACTACGAGCAGTACTTC

v_gene: TRBV25-1
j_gene: TRBJ2-3
abundance: NA
d_gene: NA
CDR3aa: CASRDTDTQYF
CDR3nt: TGTGCCAGCAGGGACACAGATACGCAGTATTTC